Shown below are 17 T cell receptor beta chains from a single sample sequenced in a study of T cells in Graves' hyperthyroidism and ophthalmopathy. The CDR3 regions of TCR beta were amplified from RNA transcripts. During a first-round RT-PCR of the TCR CDR3, the HTBI primer set was used. TCRdb reprocessed the multiplex PCR reads with MiXCR, giving one entry per CDR3 protein. The sample consists of 300,000 to 450,000 distinct CDR3 sequences, about a sixth of them appearing once. Sample: blood. The receptors were gathered from a woman aged 18-29 years with Graves' hyperthyroidism that later progressed to Graves' ophthalmopathy.

This clonotype was recorded at least ten times. CDR3 in amino acids: CASSLAGGATDTQYF. CDR3 coding DNA: TGTGCCAGCAGCTTAGCGGGGGGGGCAACAGATACGCAGTATTTT. V gene TRBV7-8 combines with J gene TRBJ2-3, with a tentative D call TRBD2 (7 bases). Trimming pared 0 bases from V and 3 bases from J, leaving 10 bases between. The CDR3 contains 15 residues. Looked up from germline, CDR1 is SGHVS and CDR2 is FQNEAQ.

This clonotype was seen at least ten times. V usage is TRBV7-2 and J usage is TRBJ2-7, with a tentative D call TRBD2 (6 bases). The CDR3 length is 14 residues. V lost 5 bases and J lost 2, with 13 bases in between. The germline V gene encodes CDR1 SGHTA and CDR2 FQGNSA. In DNA form, the CDR3 reads TGTGCCAGCAGCCCGGGACTGGCAACCTACGAGCAGTACTTC. Amino acid sequence: CASSPGLATYEQYF.

V usage is TRBV6-1 and J usage is TRBJ1-5; D gene unclear. Trimming cost V 0 bases and J 5 bases, with 14 bases left between them. The CDR3 is made up of 16 amino acids. CDR1 is MNHNS, CDR2 SASEGT, per germline. This chain's CDR3 is CASSEALGQSYQPQHF. The CDR3, as DNA: TGTGCCAGCAGTGAAGCGCTTGGGCAGAGCTATCAGCCCCAGCATTTT.

The V gene is TRBV5-5, the J gene TRBJ2-1; 9 positions match TRBD2. V lost 0 bases to trimming and J lost 9 bases; unmatched junction nucleotides: 10. The length of the CDR3 is 16 residues. Germline CDR1 and CDR2: SGHKS and YYEKEE (reference sequence). The DNA for the CDR3 is TGTGCCAGCAGCTTGGCTCTTAGCGGGAGACTAGGTGAGCAGTTCTTC. It yields the protein CASSLALSGRLGEQFF.

This chain uses TRBV20-1 with TRBJ2-2; 9 bases match TRBD2. This CDR3 is built from 14 residues. The V gene end was trimmed by 2 bases and the J gene end by 6 bases; junction bases not matched to a gene: 4. In germline, CDR1 is DFQATT, CDR2 SNEGSKA (reference sequence). In DNA form, the CDR3 reads TGCAGTGCTAGAACGGCTAGCGGGGCCGGGGAGCTGTTTTTT. Translating it yields CSARTASGAGELFF.

This clonotype was seen repeatedly, ten times or more. The CDR3 here is CASSSRTGGETQYF. For the CDR3, the DNA is TGTGCCAGCAGCTCCCGGACAGGGGGGGAGACCCAGTACTTC. The chain recombines TRBV7-2 with TRBJ2-5; 10 bases are shared with TRBD1. The CDR3 contains 14 residues. The germline gives CDR1 SGHTA, CDR2 FQGNSA. V was pared by 4 bases and J by 5 bases, with 4 bases of the junction left unmatched. Supplemented by reference TRBV7-2 and TRBJ2-5, the full variable domain reads GAGVSQSPSNKVTEKGKDVELRCDPISGHTALYWYRQSLGQGLEFLIYFQGNSAPDKSGLPSDRFSAERTGGSVSTLTIQRTQQEDSAVYLCASSSRTGGETQYFGPGTRLLVL.

Points on this clonotype: This clone may be a read error of a much larger clone one base away. This sequence joins TRBV20-1 and TRBJ2-1; 10 positions match TRBD2. Germline V lookup: CDR1 DFQATT, CDR2 SNEGSKA (reference sequence). V shed 6 bases, J shed 6 bases, and the junction held 8 bases outside the gene matches. The CDR3 loop spans 14 amino acids. The CDR3 bases are TGCAGTGCGGGTAATAGCGGGAGGTTCAATGAGCAGTTCTTC. It is translated as CSAGNSGRFNEQFF.

There are many counts of this clonotype. This sequence joins TRBV7-9 and TRBJ1-5; no firm D call. The germline CDR1 and CDR2 sequences are SEHNR and FQNEAQ (reference sequence). Trimming took off 1 base at V and 4 bases at J, with 11 bases between the two ends. This CDR3 region has 15 residues. CDR3 coding DNA: TGTGCCAGCAGCTTAGGCGCAGGAGAGAATCAGCCCCAGCATTTT. This translates into CASSLGAGENQPQHF.

This chain uses TRBV7-9 with TRBJ2-5; D remains unclear. Trimming cost V 5 bases and J 2 bases, with 6 bases left between them. The germline V gene has CDR1 SEHNR and CDR2 FQNEAQ (reference sequence). There are 12 residues in the CDR3. CDR3 protein: CASSQTQETQYF. The CDR3 nucleotides read TGTGCCAGCAGCCAAACACAAGAGACCCAGTACTTC. The whole variable domain, remainder taken from reference TRBV7-9 and TRBJ2-5, is DTGVSQNPRHKITKRGQNVTFRCDPISEHNRLYWYRQTLGQGPEFLTYFQNEAQLEKSRLLSDRFSAERPKGSFSTLEIQRTEQGDSAMYLCASSQTQETQYFGPGTRLLVL.

This clonotype appeared many times. The rearrangement links TRBV12-3 or TRBV12-4 to TRBJ1-6; no clear D gene. The CDR3 is made up of 14 amino acids. Trimming removed 10 bases at V and 7 bases at J, with 17 bases between. The CDR3 coding sequence is TGTGCCACCCGAAAGTCAGTCATAAATTCACCCCTCCACTTT. Translated, it gives CATRKSVINSPLHF.

The J gene is TRBJ2-1, the V gene TRBV20-1; 15 bases fit TRBD2. V shed 1 base, J shed 0 bases, and the junction held 13 bases outside the gene matches. CDR1 is DFQATT and CDR2 is SNEGSKA in the germline V gene (reference sequence). The CDR3 length is 21 residues. The CDR3 loop is CSARGPAGTSGRNSSYNEQFF. Written as DNA, the CDR3 is TGCAGTGCTAGAGGCCCCGCCGGGACTAGCGGGAGGAACAGCTCCTACAATGAGCAGTTCTTC.

Many counts were recorded for this clonotype. Here the CDR3 reads CSVEFGTASTDTQYF. The DNA for the CDR3 is TGCAGCGTTGAGTTCGGAACCGCATCCACAGATACGCAGTATTTT. This chain links TRBV29-1 with TRBJ2-3; D gene uncertain. The CDR3 runs 15 residues. Trimming removed 3 bases from V and 2 bases from J, with 15 bases in between. Germline CDR1 SQVTM, CDR2 ANQGSEA.

This clonotype showed up many times. This chain joins TRBV6-2 or TRBV6-3 and TRBJ1-1; no clear D gene. The CDR3 sequence is 14 residues long. Germline lookup yields CDR1 MNHEY and CDR2 SVGEGT. The V and J ends lost 5 bases and 2 bases respectively, with 12 bases between them. This CDR3 is CASSPVGSNTEAFF. The CDR3 bases are TGTGCCAGCAGTCCTGTAGGGAGTAACACTGAAGCTTTCTTT.

This clonotype showed up many times. The rearrangement joins TRBV2 to TRBJ1-5, with D perhaps matching TRBD1 (5 bases). CDR1 and CDR2 from the germline V gene are SNHLY and FYNNEI. The V end was cut by 3 bases, the J end by 3 bases, with 9 bases between. The length of the CDR3 is 14 residues. The CDR3: CASSERQSNQPQHF. The CDR3 DNA is TGTGCCAGCAGTGAGCGACAGTCCAATCAGCCCCAGCATTTT.

This clonotype has at least ten counts. The chain couples TRBV15 to TRBJ2-3, with 7 bases matching TRBD1. Germline assignment: CDR1 LNHNV and CDR2 YYDKDF (reference sequence). The CDR3 extends over 16 amino acids. The V and J ends lost 1 base and 5 bases, in that order; junction bases with no gene match: 9. CDR3 sequence (DNA): TGTGCCACCAGCAGAGGACAGGGCGGTGATAGAGATACGCAGTATTTT. Its translation is CATSRGQGGDRDTQYF. Drawing the rest from reference TRBV15 and TRBJ2-3, the complete variable domain is DAMVIQNPRYQVTQFGKPVTLSCSQTLNHNVMYWYQQKSSQAPKLLFHYYDKDFNNEADTPDNFQSRRPNTSFCFLDIRSPGLGDTAMYLCATSRGQGGDRDTQYFGPGTRLTVL.

A few counts support this clonotype. Compared with germline, one end of the junction differs, possibly owing to a read error. This chain uses TRBV9 with TRBJ1-4; the match to TRBD1 covers 10 bases. The CDR3 length is 14 residues. CDR1 is SGDLS, CDR2 YYNGEE, per germline. The CDR3 region is CASSAGTGVEKLLF. The CDR3 nucleotides read TGTGCCAGCAGCGCCGGGACAGGGGTAGAAAAACTGCTTTTT. The full variable domain, in which reference TRBV9 and TRBJ1-4 provide the parts outside the CDR3, is DSGVTQTPKHLITATGQRVTLRCSPRSGDLSVYWYQQSLDQGLQFLIQYYNGEERAKGNILERFSAQQFPDLHSELNLSSLELGDSALYFCASSAGTGVEKLLFGSGTQLSVL.

The V gene is TRBV5-5, the J gene TRBJ2-7; D is ambiguous. The CDR3 sequence is 12 residues long. The V end was cut by 6 bases, the J end by 2 bases, with 9 bases between. Germline V lookup: CDR1 SGHKS, CDR2 YYEKEE (reference sequence). The CDR3: CASTAGTYEQYF. In nucleotides, the CDR3 is TGTGCCAGCACGGCAGGAACCTACGAGCAGTACTTC.